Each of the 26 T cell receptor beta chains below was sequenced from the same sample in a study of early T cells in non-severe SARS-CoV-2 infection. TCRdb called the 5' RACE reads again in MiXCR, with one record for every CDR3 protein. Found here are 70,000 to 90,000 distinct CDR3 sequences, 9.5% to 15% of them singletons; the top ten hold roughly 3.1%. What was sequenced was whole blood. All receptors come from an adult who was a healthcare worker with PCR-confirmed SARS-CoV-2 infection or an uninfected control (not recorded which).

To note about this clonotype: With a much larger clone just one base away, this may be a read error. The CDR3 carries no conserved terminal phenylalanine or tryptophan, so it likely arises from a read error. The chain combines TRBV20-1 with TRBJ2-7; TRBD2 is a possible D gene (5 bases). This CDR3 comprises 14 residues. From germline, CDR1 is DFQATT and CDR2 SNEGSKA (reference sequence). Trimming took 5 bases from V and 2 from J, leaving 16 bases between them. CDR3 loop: CSAPFRGEPYEQYI. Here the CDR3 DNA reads TGCAGTGCTCCCTTTCGGGGAGAACCCTACGAGCAGTACATC.

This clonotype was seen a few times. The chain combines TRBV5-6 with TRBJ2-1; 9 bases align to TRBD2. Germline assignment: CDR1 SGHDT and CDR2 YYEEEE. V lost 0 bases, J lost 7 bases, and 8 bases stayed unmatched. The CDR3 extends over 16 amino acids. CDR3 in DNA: TGTGCCAGCAGCTTGGGGAGTGGCCTAGCGGGAAATGAGCAGTTCTTC. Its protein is CASSLGSGLAGNEQFF.

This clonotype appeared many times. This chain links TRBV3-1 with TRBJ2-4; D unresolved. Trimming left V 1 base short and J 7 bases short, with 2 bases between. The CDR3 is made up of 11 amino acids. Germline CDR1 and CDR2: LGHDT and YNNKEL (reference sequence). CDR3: CASSQANIQYF. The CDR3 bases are TGTGCCAGCAGCCAAGCTAACATTCAGTACTTC.

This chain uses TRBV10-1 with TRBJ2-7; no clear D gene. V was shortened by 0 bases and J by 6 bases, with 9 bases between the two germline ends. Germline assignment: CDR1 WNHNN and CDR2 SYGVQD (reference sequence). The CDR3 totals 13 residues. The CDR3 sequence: CASSESTISEQYF. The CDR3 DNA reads TGCGCCAGCAGTGAGTCGACGATCTCCGAGCAGTACTTC.

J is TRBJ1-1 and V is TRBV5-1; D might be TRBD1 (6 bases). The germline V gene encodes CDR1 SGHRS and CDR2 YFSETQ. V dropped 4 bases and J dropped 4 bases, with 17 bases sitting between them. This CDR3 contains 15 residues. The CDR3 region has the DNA TGCGCCAGCAGCCCGCGGGGGCAACTGGGCACTGAAGCTTTCTTT. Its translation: CASSPRGQLGTEAFF.

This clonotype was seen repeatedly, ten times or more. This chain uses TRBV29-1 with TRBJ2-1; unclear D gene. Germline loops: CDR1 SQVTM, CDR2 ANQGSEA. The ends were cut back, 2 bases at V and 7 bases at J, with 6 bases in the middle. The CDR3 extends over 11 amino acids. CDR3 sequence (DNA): TGCAGCGTTGAATCCCTGAATGAGCAGTTCTTC. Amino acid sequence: CSVESLNEQFF.

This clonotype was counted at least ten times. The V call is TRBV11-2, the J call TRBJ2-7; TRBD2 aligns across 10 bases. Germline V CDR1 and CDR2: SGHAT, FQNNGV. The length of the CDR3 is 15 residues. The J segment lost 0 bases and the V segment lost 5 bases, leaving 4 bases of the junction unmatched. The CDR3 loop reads CASSKTSGSSYEQYF. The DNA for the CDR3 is TGTGCCAGCAGCAAGACTAGCGGGTCCTCCTACGAGCAGTACTTC.

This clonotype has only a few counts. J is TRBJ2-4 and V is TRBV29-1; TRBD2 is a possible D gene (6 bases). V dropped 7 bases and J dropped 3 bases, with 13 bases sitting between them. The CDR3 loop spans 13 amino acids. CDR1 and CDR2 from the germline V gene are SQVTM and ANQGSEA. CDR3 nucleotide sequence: TGCAGCGCTCGGGCTAGCGACAAAAACATTCAGTACTTC. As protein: CSARASDKNIQYF.

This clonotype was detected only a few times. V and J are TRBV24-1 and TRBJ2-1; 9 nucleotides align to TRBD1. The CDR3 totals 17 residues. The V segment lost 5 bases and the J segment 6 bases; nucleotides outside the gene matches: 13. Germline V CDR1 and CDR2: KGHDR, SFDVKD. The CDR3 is CATSAHPGTGMVNEQFF. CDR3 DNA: TGTGCCACCAGTGCCCACCCAGGGACAGGGATGGTCAATGAGCAGTTCTTC.

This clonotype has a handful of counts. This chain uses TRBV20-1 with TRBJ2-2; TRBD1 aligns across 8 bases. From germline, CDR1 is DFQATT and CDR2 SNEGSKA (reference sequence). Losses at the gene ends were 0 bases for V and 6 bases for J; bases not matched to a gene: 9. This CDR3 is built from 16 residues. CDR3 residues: CSARDQQGGAAGELFF. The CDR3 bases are TGCAGTGCTAGAGATCAACAGGGGGGCGCGGCCGGGGAGCTGTTTTTT.

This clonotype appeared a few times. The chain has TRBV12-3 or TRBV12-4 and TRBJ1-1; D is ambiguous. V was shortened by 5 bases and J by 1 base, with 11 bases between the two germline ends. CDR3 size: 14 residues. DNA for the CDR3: TGTGCCAGCAGTCCCAGATCATGGAACACTGAAGCTTTCTTT. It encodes CASSPRSWNTEAFF.

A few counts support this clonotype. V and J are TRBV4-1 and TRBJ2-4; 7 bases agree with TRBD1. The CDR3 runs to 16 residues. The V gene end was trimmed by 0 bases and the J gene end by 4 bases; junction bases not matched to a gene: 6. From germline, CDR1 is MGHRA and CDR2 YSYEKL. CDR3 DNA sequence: TGCGCCAGCAGCCAAGATACGGGGACAGCTAAAAACATTCAGTACTTC. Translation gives CASSQDTGTAKNIQYF.

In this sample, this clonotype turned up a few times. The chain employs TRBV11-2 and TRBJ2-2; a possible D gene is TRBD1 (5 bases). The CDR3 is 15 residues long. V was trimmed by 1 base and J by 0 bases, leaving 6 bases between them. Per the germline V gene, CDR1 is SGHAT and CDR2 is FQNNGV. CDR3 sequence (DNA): TGTGCCAGCAGCTTAGGACAGACGAACACCGGGGAGCTGTTTTTT. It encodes CASSLGQTNTGELFF.

Written as DNA, the CDR3 is TGTGCCAGCAGCTTATCTCGGGTCGCCTCCTACGAGCAGTACTTC. It yields the protein CASSLSRVASYEQYF. The gene calls are TRBV11-2 and TRBJ2-7, with no clear D. Trimming took off 2 bases at V and 0 bases at J, with 11 bases between the two ends. The CDR3 is 15 residues long. From germline, CDR1 is SGHAT and CDR2 FQNNGV. Variable domain in full (rest from reference TRBV11-2 and TRBJ2-7): EAGVAQSPRYKIIEKRQSVAFWCNPISGHATLYWYQQILGQGPKLLIQFQNNGVVDDSQLPKDRFSAERLKGVDSTLKIQPAKLEDSAVYLCASSLSRVASYEQYFGPGTRLTVT.

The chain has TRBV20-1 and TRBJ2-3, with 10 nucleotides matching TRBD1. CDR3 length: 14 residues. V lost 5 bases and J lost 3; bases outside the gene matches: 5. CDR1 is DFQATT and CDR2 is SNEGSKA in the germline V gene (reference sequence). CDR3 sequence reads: CSAATGGRTDTQYF. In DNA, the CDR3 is TGCAGTGCTGCGACAGGGGGCAGAACAGATACGCAGTATTTT.

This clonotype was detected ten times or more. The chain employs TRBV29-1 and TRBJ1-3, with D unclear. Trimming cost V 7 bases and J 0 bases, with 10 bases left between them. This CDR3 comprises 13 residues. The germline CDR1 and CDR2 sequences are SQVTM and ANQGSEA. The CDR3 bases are TGCAGCGCCGTACAGAGCTCTGGAAACACCATATATTTT. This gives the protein CSAVQSSGNTIYF. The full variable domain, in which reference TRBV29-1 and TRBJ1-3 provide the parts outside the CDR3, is SAVISQKPSRDICQRGTSLTIQCQVDSQVTMMFWYRQQPGQSLTLIATANQGSEATYESGFVIDKFPISRPNLTFSTLTVSNMSPEDSSIYLCSAVQSSGNTIYFGEGSWLTVV.

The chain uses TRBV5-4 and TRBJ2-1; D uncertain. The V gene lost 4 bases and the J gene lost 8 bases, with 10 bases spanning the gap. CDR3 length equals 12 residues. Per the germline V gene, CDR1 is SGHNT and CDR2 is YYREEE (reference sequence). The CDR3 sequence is CASSLSGDEQFF. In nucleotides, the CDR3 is TGTGCCAGCAGCCTATCTGGGGATGAGCAGTTCTTC.

CDR3 in DNA: TGTGCCAGCAGATTCGGGACGAACACCGGGGAGCTGTTTTTT. Translating it yields CASRFGTNTGELFF. The chain joins TRBV14 to TRBJ2-2; TRBD2 might be the D (5 bases). The CDR3 covers 14 residues. Trimming shortened V by 6 bases and J by 0 bases, and 8 bases separated the two germline ends. From germline, CDR1 is SGHDN and CDR2 FVKESK.

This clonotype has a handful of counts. The DNA for the CDR3 is TGTGCCAGCAGTTGGACGACAGGGGCGAAAGGCTACACCTTC. This encodes CASSWTTGAKGYTF. The V gene is TRBV5-4, the J gene TRBJ1-2; 8 nucleotides line up with TRBD1. In germline, CDR1 is SGHNT, CDR2 YYREEE (reference sequence). The length of the CDR3 is 14 residues. With 5 bases clipped from V and 8 bases from J, the junction kept 11 bases outside the gene matches.

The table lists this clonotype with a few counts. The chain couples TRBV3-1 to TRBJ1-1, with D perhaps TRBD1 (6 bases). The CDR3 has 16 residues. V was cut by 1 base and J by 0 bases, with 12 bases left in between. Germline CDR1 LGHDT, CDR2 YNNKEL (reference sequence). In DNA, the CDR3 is TGTGCCAGCAGCCAAGTAAAAACAGGGATGAACACTGAAGCTTTCTTT. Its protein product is CASSQVKTGMNTEAFF. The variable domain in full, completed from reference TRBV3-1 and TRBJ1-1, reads DTAVSQTPKYLVTQMGNDKSIKCEQNLGHDTMYWYKQDSKKFLKIMFSYNNKELIINETVPNRFSPKSPDKAHLNLHINSLELGDSAVYFCASSQVKTGMNTEAFFGQGTRLTVV.

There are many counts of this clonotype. CDR3 region: CASSLAPGTSGRRGFSEQFF. CDR3 bases: TGTGCCAGCAGCTTAGCCCCCGGGACTAGCGGTCGGAGGGGATTTAGTGAGCAGTTCTTC. The chain is built from TRBV7-2 and TRBJ2-1, with TRBD2 matching over 11 bases. Germline values: CDR1 SGHTA, CDR2 FQGNSA. V shed 0 bases and J 9 bases; nucleotides not matched to a gene: 19. The CDR3 has 20 residues.

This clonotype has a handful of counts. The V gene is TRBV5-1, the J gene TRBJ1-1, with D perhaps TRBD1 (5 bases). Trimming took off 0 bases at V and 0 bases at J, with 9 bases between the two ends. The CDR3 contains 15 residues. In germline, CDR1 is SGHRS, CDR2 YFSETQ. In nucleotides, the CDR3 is TGCGCCAGCAGCTTGGTATCAGGGATGAACACTGAAGCTTTCTTT. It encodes CASSLVSGMNTEAFF. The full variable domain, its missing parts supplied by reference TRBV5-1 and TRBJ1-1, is KAGVTQTPRYLIKTRGQQVTLSCSPISGHRSVSWYQQTPGQGLQFLFEYFSETQRNKGNFPGRFSGRQFSNSRSEMNVSTLELGDSALYLCASSLVSGMNTEAFFGQGTRLTVV.

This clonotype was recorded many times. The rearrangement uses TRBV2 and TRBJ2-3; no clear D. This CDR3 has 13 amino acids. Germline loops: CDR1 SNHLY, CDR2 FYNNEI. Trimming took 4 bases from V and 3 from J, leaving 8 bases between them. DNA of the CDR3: TGTGCCAGCAGTGGCGCTATTACAGATACGCAGTATTTT. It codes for CASSGAITDTQYF. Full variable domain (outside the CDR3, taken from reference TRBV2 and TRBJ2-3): EPEVTQTPSHQVTQMGQEVILRCVPISNHLYFYWYRQILGQKVEFLVSFYNNEISEKSEIFDDQFSVERPDGSNFTLKIRSTKLEDSAMYFCASSGAITDTQYFGPGTRLTVL.

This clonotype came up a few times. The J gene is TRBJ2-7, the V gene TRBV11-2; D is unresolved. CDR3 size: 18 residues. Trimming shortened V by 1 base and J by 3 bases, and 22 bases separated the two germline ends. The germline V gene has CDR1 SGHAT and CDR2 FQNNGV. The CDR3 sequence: CASSLVRPNPRNLYEQYF. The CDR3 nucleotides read TGTGCCAGCAGCTTAGTACGCCCAAACCCCCGCAATCTCTACGAGCAGTACTTC.

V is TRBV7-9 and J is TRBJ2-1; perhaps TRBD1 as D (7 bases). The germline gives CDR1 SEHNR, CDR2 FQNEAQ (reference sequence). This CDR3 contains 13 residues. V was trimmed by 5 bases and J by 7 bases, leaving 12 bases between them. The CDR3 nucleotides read TGTGCCAGCAGCACCAGGGGGGTTAATGAGCAGTTCTTC. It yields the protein CASSTRGVNEQFF. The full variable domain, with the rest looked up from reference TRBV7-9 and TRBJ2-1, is DTGVSQNPRHKITKRGQNVTFRCDPISEHNRLYWYRQTLGQGPEFLTYFQNEAQLEKSRLLSDRFSAERPKGSFSTLEIQRTEQGDSAMYLCASSTRGVNEQFFGPGTRLTVL.

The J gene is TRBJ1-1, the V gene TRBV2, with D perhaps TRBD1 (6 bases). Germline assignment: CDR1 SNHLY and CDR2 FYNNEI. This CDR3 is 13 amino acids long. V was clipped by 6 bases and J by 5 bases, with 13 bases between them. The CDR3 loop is CASSQGRGTEAFF. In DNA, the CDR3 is TGTGCCAGCAGCCAGGGGCGCGGGACTGAAGCTTTCTTT. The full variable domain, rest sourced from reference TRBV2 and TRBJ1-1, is EPEVTQTPSHQVTQMGQEVILRCVPISNHLYFYWYRQILGQKVEFLVSFYNNEISEKSEIFDDQFSVERPDGSNFTLKIRSTKLEDSAMYFCASSQGRGTEAFFGQGTRLTVV.